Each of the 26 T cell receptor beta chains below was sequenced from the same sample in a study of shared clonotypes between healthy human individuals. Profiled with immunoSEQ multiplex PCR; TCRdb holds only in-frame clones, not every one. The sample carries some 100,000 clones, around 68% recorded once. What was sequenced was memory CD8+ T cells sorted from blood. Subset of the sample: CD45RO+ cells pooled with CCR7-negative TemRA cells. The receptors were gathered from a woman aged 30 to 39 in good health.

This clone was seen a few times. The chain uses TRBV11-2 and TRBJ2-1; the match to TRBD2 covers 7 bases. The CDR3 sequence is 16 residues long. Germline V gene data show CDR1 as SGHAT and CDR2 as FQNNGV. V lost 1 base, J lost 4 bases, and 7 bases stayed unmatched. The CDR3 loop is CASSLALHSGYNEQFF. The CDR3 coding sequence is TGTGCCAGCAGCTTAGCTCTCCATAGCGGGTACAATGAGCAGTTCTTC. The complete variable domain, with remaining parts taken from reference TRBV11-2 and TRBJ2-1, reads EAGVAQSPRYKIIEKRQSVAFWCNPISGHATLYWYQQILGQGPKLLIQFQNNGVVDDSQLPKDRFSAERLKGVDSTLKIQPAKLEDSAVYLCASSLALHSGYNEQFFGPGTRLTVL.

CDR3 DNA: TGTGCTACCCAAACCGGGACAGACAGCACAGATACGCAGTATTTT. Its translation: CATQTGTDSTDTQYF. This chain connects TRBV6-1 to TRBJ2-3; the match to TRBD1 covers 7 bases. The germline V gene has CDR1 MNHNS and CDR2 SASEGT. This CDR3 has 15 amino acids.

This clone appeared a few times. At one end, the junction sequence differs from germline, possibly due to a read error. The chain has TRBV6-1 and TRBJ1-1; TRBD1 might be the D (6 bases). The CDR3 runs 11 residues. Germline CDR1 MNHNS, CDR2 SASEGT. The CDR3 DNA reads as TGTGCCAGCAGTGATCTAGCCAGGGGACTGTTT. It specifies CASSDLARGLF.

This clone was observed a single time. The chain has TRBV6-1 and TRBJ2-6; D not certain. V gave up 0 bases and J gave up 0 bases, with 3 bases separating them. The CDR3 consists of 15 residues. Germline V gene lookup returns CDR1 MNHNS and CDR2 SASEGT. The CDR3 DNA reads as TGTGCCAGCAGTGAAGCTGGCTCTGGGGCCAACGTCCTGACTTTC. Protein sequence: CASSEAGSGANVLTF.

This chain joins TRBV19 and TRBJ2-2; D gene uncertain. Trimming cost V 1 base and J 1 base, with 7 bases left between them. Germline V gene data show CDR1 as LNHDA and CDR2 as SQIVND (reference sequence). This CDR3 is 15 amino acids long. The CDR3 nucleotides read TGTGCCAGTAGTATAGTAAACTTGAACACCGGGGAGCTGTTTTTT. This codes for CASSIVNLNTGELFF.

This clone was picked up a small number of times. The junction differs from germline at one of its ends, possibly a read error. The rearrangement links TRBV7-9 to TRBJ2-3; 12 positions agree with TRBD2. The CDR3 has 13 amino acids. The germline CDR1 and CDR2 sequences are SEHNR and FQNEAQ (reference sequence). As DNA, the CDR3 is TGTGCCAGCAGCTCCGGGACTAGCGGGTGGAGGCATTTT. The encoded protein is CASSSGTSGWRHF.

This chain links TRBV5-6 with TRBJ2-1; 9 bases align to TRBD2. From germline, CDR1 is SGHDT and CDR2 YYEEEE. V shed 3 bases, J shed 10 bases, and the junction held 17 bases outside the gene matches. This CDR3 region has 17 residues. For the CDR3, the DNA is TGTGCCAGCAGCTCGCCCCCCTGGCGGGAGGGCGGGGGCGAGCAGTTCTTC. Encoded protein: CASSSPPWREGGGEQFF. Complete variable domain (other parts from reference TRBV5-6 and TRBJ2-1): DAGVTQSPTHLIKTRGQQVTLRCSPKSGHDTVSWYQQALGQGPQFIFQYYEEEERQRGNFPDRFSGHQFPNYSSELNVNALLLGDSALYLCASSSPPWREGGGEQFFGPGTRLTVL.

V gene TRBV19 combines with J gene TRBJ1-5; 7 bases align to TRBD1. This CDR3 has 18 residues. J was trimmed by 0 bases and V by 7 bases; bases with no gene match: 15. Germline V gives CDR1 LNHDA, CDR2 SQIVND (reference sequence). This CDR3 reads CASTPGWDSPYSNQPQHF. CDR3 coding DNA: TGTGCCAGTACCCCAGGGTGGGACAGCCCTTATAGCAATCAGCCCCAGCATTTT.

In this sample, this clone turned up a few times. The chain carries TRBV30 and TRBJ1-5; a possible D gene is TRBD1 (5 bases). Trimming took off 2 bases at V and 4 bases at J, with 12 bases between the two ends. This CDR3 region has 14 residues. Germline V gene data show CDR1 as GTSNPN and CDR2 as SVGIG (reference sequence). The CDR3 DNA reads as TGTGCCTGGAGTCCTAGGGGACCAAATCAGCCCCAGCATTTT. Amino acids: CAWSPRGPNQPQHF. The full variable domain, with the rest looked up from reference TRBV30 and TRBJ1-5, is SQTIHQWPATLVQPVGSPLSLECTVEGTSNPNLYWYRQAAGRGLQLLFYSVGIGQISSEVPQNLSASRPQDRQFILSSKKLLLSDSGFYLCAWSPRGPNQPQHFGDGTRLSIL.

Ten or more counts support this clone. The CDR3 protein is CATSRVGRGFYEQYF. CDR3 coding DNA: TGTGCCACCAGCAGAGTGGGGAGGGGGTTTTACGAGCAGTACTTC. The rearrangement links TRBV15 to TRBJ2-7; possible D gene TRBD2, 7 bases. The CDR3 length is 15 residues. Deletions cut 1 base from V and 4 bases from J, with 14 bases between. Germline values: CDR1 LNHNV, CDR2 YYDKDF (reference sequence).

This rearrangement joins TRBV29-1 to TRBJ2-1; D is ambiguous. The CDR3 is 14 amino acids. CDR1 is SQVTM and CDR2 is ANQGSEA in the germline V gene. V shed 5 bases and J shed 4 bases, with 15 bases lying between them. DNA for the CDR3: TGCAGCGTTAATCGAATCCCGACATACAATGAGCAGTTCTTC. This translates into CSVNRIPTYNEQFF.

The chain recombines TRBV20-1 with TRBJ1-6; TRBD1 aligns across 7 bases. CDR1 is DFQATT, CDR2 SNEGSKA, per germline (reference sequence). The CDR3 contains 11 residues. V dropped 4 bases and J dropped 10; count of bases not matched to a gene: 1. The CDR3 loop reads CSAKQGSPLHF. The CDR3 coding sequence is TGCAGTGCTAAACAGGGGTCACCCCTCCACTTT.

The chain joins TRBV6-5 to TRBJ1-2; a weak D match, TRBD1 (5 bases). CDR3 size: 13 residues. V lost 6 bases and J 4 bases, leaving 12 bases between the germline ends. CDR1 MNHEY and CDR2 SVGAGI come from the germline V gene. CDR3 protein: CASSAGTPYGYTF. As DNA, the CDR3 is TGTGCCAGCAGCGCCGGGACCCCCTATGGCTACACCTTC.

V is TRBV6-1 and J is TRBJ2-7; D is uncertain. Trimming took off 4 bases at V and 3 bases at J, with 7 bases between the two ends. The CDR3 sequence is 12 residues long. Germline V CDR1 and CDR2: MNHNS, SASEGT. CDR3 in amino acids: CASSGMGYEQYF. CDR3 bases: TGTGCCAGCAGTGGTATGGGCTACGAGCAGTACTTC.

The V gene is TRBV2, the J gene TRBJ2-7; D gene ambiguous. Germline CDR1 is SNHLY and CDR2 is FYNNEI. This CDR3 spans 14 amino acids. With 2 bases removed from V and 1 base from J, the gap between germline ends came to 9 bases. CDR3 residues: CASSEIGTSYEQYF. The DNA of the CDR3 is TGTGCCAGCAGTGAAATCGGCACTTCCTACGAGCAGTACTTC.

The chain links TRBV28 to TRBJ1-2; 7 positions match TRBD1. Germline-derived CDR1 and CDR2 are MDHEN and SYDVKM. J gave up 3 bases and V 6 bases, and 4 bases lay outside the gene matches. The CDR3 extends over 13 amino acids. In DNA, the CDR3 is TGTGCCAGCAGGTCAGGGGGAGACTATGGCTACACCTTC. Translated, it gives CASRSGGDYGYTF.

The CDR3: CAWSIRETQYF. The CDR3 DNA reads TGTGCCTGGAGCATTAGGGAGACCCAGTACTTC. This chain joins TRBV30 and TRBJ2-5, with D unclear. The V gene's germline CDR1 is GTSNPN and CDR2 SVGIG (reference sequence). Trimming removed 3 bases from V and 5 bases from J, with 7 bases in between. The CDR3 covers 11 residues.

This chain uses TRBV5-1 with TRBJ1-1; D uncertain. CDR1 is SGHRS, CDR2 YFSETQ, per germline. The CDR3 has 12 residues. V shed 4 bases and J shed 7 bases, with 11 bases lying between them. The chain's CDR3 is CASSARVGEAFF. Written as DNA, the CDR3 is TGCGCCAGCAGCGCGAGAGTCGGTGAAGCTTTCTTT.

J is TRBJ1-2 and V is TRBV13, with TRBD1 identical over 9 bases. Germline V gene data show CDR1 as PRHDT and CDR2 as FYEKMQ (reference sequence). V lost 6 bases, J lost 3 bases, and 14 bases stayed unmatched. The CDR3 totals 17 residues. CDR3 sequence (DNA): TGTGCCAGCAGTCCAACCCCCACGACAGGGGGAGACTATGGCTACACCTTC. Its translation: CASSPTPTTGGDYGYTF. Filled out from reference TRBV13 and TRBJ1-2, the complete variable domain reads AAGVIQSPRHLIKEKRETATLKCYPIPRHDTVYWYQQGPGQDPQFLISFYEKMQSDKGSIPDRFSAQQFSDYHSELNMSSLELGDSALYFCASSPTPTTGGDYGYTFGSGTRLTVV.

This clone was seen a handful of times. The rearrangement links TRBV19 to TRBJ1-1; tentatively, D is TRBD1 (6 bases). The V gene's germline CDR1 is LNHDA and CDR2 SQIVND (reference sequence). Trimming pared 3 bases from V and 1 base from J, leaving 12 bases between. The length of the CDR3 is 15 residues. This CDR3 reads CASSMIQGSNTEAFF. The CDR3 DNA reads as TGTGCCAGTAGTATGATACAGGGTTCGAACACTGAAGCTTTCTTT. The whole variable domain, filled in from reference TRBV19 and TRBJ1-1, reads DGGITQSPKYLFRKEGQNVTLSCEQNLNHDAMYWYRQDPGQGLRLIYYSQIVNDFQKGDIAEGYSVSREKKESFPLTVTSAQKNPTAFYLCASSMIQGSNTEAFFGQGTRLTVV.

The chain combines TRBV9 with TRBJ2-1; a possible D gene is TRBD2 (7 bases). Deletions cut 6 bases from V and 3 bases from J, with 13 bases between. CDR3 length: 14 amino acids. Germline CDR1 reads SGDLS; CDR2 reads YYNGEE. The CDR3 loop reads CASKGGDNYNEQFF. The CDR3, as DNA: TGTGCCAGCAAAGGGGGGGACAACTACAATGAGCAGTTCTTC.

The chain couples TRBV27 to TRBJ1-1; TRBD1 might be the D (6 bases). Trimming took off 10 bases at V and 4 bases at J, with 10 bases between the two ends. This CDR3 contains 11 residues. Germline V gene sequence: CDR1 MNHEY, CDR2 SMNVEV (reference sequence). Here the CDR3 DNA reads TGTGCCACCGTAGGGGGCACTGAAGCTTTCTTT. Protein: CATVGGTEAFF.

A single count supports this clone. The CDR3 loop reads CASSQSGWEGGKAFF. CDR3 in DNA: TGCGCCAGCAGTCAATCGGGGTGGGAGGGCGGAAAAGCTTTCTTT. This rearrangement joins TRBV23-1 to TRBJ1-1; D not certain. TRBV23-1 is reported as an ORF; its role is uncertain. V shed 0 bases and J shed 9 bases, with 17 bases lying between them. The CDR3 runs to 15 residues.

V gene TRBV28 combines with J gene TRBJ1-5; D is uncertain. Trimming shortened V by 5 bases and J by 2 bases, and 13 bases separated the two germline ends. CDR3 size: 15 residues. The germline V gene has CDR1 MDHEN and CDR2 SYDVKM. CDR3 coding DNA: TGTGCCAGCAGTCTAAAGAACCCCCGCAATCAGCCCCAGCATTTT. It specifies CASSLKNPRNQPQHF.

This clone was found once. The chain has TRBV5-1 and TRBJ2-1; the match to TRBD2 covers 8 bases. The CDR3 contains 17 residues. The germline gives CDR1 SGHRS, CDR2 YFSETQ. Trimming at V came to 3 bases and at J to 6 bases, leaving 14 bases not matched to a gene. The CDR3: CASSSNNRTSFSNEQFF. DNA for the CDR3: TGCGCCAGCAGCTCCAACAACAGGACTAGCTTCAGCAATGAGCAGTTCTTC.

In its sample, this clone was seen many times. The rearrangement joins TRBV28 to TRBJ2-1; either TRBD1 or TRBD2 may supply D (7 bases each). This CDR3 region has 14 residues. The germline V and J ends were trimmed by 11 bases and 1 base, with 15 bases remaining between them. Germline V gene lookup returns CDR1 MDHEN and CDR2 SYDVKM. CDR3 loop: CAHSRGGSYNEQFF. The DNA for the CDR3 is TGTGCCCACAGCAGGGGGGGTTCCTACAATGAGCAGTTCTTC.